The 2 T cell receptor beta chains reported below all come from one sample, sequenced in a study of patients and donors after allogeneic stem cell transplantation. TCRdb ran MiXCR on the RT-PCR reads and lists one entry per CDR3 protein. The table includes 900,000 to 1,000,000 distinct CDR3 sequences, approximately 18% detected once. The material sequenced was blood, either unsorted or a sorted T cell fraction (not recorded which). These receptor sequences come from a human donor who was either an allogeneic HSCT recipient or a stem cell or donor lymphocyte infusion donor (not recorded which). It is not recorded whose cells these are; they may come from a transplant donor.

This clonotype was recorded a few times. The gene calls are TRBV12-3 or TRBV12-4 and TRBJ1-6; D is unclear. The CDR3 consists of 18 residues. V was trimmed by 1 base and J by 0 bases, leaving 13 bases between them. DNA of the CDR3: TGTGCCAGCAGTTTAGAATCCGGACTTTTCTCCTATAATTCACCCCTCCACTTT. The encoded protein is CASSLESGLFSYNSPLHF.

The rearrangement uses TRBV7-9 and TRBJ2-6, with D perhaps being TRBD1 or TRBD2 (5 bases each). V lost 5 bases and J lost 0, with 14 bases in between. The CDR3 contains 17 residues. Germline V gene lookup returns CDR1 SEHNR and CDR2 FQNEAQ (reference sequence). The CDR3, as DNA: TGTGCCAGCAGCATCGGGACGGTTCCCTCTGGGGCCAACGTCCTGACTTTC. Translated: CASSIGTVPSGANVLTF. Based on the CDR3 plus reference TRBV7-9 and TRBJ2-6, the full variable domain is DTGVSQNPRHKITKRGQNVTFRCDPISEHNRLYWYRQTLGQGPEFLTYFQNEAQLEKSRLLSDRFSAERPKGSFSTLEIQRTEQGDSAMYLCASSIGTVPSGANVLTFGAGSRLTVL.